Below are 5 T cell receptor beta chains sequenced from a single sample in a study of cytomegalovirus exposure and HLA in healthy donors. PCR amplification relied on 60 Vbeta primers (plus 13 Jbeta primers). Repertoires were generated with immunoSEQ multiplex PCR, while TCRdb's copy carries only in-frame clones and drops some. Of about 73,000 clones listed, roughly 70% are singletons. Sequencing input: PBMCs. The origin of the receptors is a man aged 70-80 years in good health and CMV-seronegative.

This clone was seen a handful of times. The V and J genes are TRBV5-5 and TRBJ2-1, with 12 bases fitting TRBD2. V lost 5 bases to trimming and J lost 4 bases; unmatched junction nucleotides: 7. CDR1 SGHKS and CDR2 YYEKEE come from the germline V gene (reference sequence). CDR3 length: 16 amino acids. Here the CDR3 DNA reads TGTGCCAGCAGTCCAGGACTAGCGGGACAATACAATGAGCAGTTCTTC. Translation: CASSPGLAGQYNEQFF.

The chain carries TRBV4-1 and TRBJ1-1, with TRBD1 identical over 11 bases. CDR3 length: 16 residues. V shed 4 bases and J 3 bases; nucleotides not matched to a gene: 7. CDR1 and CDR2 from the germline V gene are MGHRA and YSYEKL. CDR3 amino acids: CASSPGQGAVDTEAFF. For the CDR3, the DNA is TGCGCCAGCAGCCCAGGACAGGGGGCGGTGGACACTGAAGCTTTCTTT.

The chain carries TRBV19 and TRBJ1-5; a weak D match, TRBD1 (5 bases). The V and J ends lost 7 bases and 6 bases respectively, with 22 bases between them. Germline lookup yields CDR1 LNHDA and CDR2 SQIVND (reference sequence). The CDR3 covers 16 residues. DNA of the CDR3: TGTGCCAGTACCTCAAGTGTATATGGGGGGGGTCAGCCCCAGCATTTT. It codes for CASTSSVYGGGQPQHF.

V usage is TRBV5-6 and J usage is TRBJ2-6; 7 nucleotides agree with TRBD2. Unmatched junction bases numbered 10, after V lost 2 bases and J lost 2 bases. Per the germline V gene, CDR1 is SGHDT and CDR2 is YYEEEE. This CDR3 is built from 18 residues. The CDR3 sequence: CASSFWTDGGAGANVLTF. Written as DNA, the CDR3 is TGTGCCAGCAGCTTTTGGACGGATGGGGGGGCTGGGGCCAACGTCCTGACTTTC.

DNA for the CDR3: TGTGCCAGTAGTGTCACAGGGGGCAATCAGCCCCAGCATTTT. Its protein is CASSVTGGNQPQHF. The chain is built from TRBV19 and TRBJ1-5; 7 bases fit TRBD1. CDR1 and CDR2 (germline): LNHDA, SQIVND (reference sequence). V trimming: 5 bases; J trimming: 2 bases; junction bases outside the gene matches: 3. The CDR3 has 14 residues.